Each of the 13 T cell receptor beta chains below was sequenced from the same sample in a study of Ad26.COV2.S vaccination and SARS-CoV-2 variants. Profiling relied on immunoSEQ multiplex PCR, and the TCRdb table lists in-frame clones only, not all of them. The repertoire holds some 180,000 clones, with around nine tenths as singletons. This specimen consisted of peripheral blood, obtained after recovery from COVID-19. The origin of the receptors is a human donor who had recovered from COVID-19.

This chain connects TRBV9 to TRBJ1-3, with 9 bases fitting TRBD1. CDR1 is SGDLS, CDR2 YYNGEE, per germline. The junction had 4 bases not matched to a gene; V was cut back by 0 bases and J by 0 bases. The CDR3 covers 17 residues. The CDR3 here is CASSVGTGVNSGNTIYF. DNA of the CDR3: TGTGCCAGCAGCGTAGGGACAGGGGTTAACTCTGGAAACACCATATATTTT.

In this sample, this clone turned up once. The CDR3 sequence: CASSSTSGTSGRVIHEQYF. CDR3 in DNA: TGTGCCAGCAGCTCGACGTCCGGGACTAGCGGGAGGGTAATCCACGAGCAGTACTTC. V and J are TRBV7-6 and TRBJ2-7; TRBD2 agrees at 16 bases. J was trimmed by 5 bases and V by 4 bases; bases with no gene match: 14. Germline CDR1 is SGHVS and CDR2 is FNYEAQ. This CDR3 is 19 amino acids long.

The gene calls are TRBV18 and TRBJ2-7; TRBD1 matches 7 bases. CDR3 length equals 14 residues. In germline, CDR1 is KGHSH, CDR2 LQKENI. Trimming took 3 bases from V and 3 from J; bases not matched to a gene: 5. CDR3 residues: CASSPPGQIYEQYF. In nucleotides, the CDR3 is TGTGCCAGCTCACCCCCGGGACAGATCTACGAGCAGTACTTC. Using reference TRBV18 and TRBJ2-7 for the parts outside the CDR3, the full variable domain is NAGVMQNPRHLVRRRGQEARLRCSPMKGHSHVYWYRQLPEEGLKFMVYLQKENIIDESGMPKERFSAEFPKEGPSILRIQQVVRGDSAAYFCASSPPGQIYEQYFGPGTRLTVT.

The chain carries TRBV6-5 and TRBJ2-5; TRBD2 agrees at 7 bases. This CDR3 spans 13 amino acids. V gave up 8 bases and J gave up 4 bases; unmatched junction bases: 7. CDR1 is MNHEY and CDR2 is SVGAGI in the germline V gene. CDR3 in DNA: TGTGCCAGCGGGGGAGCGGGAATAGAGACCCAGTACTTC. Its translation is CASGGAGIETQYF.

The chain combines TRBV5-8 with TRBJ2-5; 7 nucleotides agree with TRBD2. After removal of 4 bases from V and 4 bases from J, the junction contained 10 bases not matched to a gene. CDR1 is SGHTS and CDR2 is YDEGEE in the germline V gene. The CDR3 runs 15 residues. CDR3 DNA: TGTGCCAGCAGCCCTGGGGGAGGGCACACAGAGACCCAGTACTTC. Translation: CASSPGGGHTETQYF.

The chain uses TRBV5-5 and TRBJ2-7; 9 bases are a match to TRBD2. The CDR3 consists of 15 residues. Per germline, CDR1 SGHKS and CDR2 YYEKEE (reference sequence). The V and J ends lost 2 bases and 2 bases, in that order; junction bases with no gene match: 5. As DNA, the CDR3 is TGTGCCAGCAGCTTAATAGCGGGGGAGACCTACGAGCAGTACTTC. Its translation: CASSLIAGETYEQYF.

The chain couples TRBV4-1 to TRBJ2-7; D not certain. V was pared by 5 bases and J by 1 base, with 15 bases between. Germline CDR1 reads MGHRA; CDR2 reads YSYEKL. This CDR3 region has 15 residues. CDR3 protein: CASSFLGDRSYEQYF. CDR3 sequence (DNA): TGCGCCAGCAGCTTCCTCGGCGACCGATCCTACGAGCAGTACTTC.

This clone was counted a single time. This sequence joins TRBV29-1 and TRBJ1-3; D remains ambiguous. The CDR3 sequence is 10 residues long. V dropped 4 bases and J dropped 8 bases, with 6 bases sitting between them. Germline CDR1 and CDR2: SQVTM and ANQGSEA. The CDR3 loop is CSVGDDTIYF. The CDR3, as DNA: TGCAGCGTTGGCGACGACACCATATATTTT. The variable domain in full, with the rest retrieved from reference TRBV29-1 and TRBJ1-3, is SAVISQKPSRDICQRGTSLTIQCQVDSQVTMMFWYRQQPGQSLTLIATANQGSEATYESGFVIDKFPISRPNLTFSTLTVSNMSPEDSSIYLCSVGDDTIYFGEGSWLTVV.

The V call is TRBV9, the J call TRBJ2-1; D ambiguous. Per the germline V gene, CDR1 is SGDLS and CDR2 is YYNGEE. The CDR3 spans 13 residues. Trimming pared 4 bases from V and 7 bases from J, leaving 12 bases between. The CDR3 region is CASSFPAANEQFF. For the CDR3, the DNA is TGTGCCAGCAGCTTCCCGGCCGCAAATGAGCAGTTCTTC.

This chain joins TRBV28 and TRBJ2-4; no clear D. Germline lookup yields CDR1 MDHEN and CDR2 SYDVKM. Trimming pared 5 bases from V and 8 bases from J, leaving 10 bases between. This CDR3 has 12 amino acids. The CDR3 is CASSPPGDIQYF. The DNA of the CDR3 is TGTGCCAGCAGTCCGCCCGGTGACATTCAGTACTTC.

The chain joins TRBV5-6 to TRBJ2-1; D is ambiguous. CDR3 length: 13 residues. The germline gives CDR1 SGHDT, CDR2 YYEEEE. Trimming removed 4 bases from V and 4 bases from J, with 9 bases in between. The CDR3 coding sequence is TGTGCCAGCAGCCTTACAGAATACAATGAGCAGTTCTTC. Its protein product is CASSLTEYNEQFF.

V gene TRBV7-2 combines with J gene TRBJ1-1; D is possibly TRBD1 (5 bases). V lost 5 bases, J lost 6 bases, and 16 bases lay in between. The CDR3 runs to 14 residues. CDR1 is SGHTA, CDR2 FQGNSA, per germline. Here the CDR3 reads CASSPRRGRSEAFF. As DNA, the CDR3 is TGTGCCAGCAGCCCGCGGAGGGGCAGGTCTGAAGCTTTCTTT.

The chain recombines TRBV28 with TRBJ1-5; D is undetermined. The V gene lost 3 bases and the J gene lost 3 bases, with 12 bases spanning the gap. Germline V gives CDR1 MDHEN, CDR2 SYDVKM. The CDR3 runs 15 residues. In DNA form, the CDR3 reads TGTGCCAGCAGTTTGGGCGACGGGGTCAATCAGCCCCAGCATTTT. Amino acids: CASSLGDGVNQPQHF.